This TCR beta chain originates from a study of naive and memory T cell subsets. General study results and limits: Gini index rose across naive, CM, EM and EMRA in CD4 and CD8. No ground truth validated the naive and memory repertoire findings. In naive cells, over 90% of TCR sequences were seen only once.

Cells stained for CD3, CD4, CD8, CD45RA and CD27 were sorted into four subsets. Both TRBC1 and TRBC2 were covered by a beta constant-region primer of two equimolar oligonucleotides. The ligated cDNA underwent four PCR rounds using SP2 and nested alpha and beta constant-region primers. Using its own MiXCR run on the UMI-ligation and nested PCR reads, TCRdb lists one record per CDR3 protein. The sample holds approximately 17,000 distinct CDR3 sequences, roughly 8.7% seen once. Concerning this clonotype: The antigen is unknown.

The trim removed 7 bases at V and 2 bases at J, leaving 12 bases unmatched. The germline gives CDR1 MNHEY, CDR2 SVGEGT. This CDR3 is built from 18 residues. This sequence was found in a human donor in good health. The rearrangement joins TRBV6-2 or TRBV6-3 to TRBJ2-1, with 12 bases fitting TRBD2. The sequencing sample was made of central memory CD8+ T cells from blood. As DNA, the CDR3 is TGTGCCAGCACCATACTTGCATGGACTAGCGGGACCTACAATGAGCAGTTCTTC. Its translation: CASTILAWTSGTYNEQFF.